The source of this T cell receptor (beta chain) is a study of cytomegalovirus exposure and HLA in healthy donors. Germline CDR1 SNHLY, CDR2 FYNNEI. The CDR3 contains 15 residues. V gave up 5 bases and J gave up 8 bases; unmatched junction bases: 10. The PCR ran on 60 Vbeta and 13 Jbeta primers. TCRdb's copy holds only in-frame clones and misses some; the assay was immunoSEQ multiplex PCR. The sample includes about 140,000 clones, 60% to 85% seen only once; the top ten take over 1.5%. As for this clone: Its target is unknown.

General observations from the study: In a later analysis, at a false discovery rate of 0.05, roughly 17,000 TCR beta sequences were associated with HLA alleles. Excluded: some indistinguishable V segments such as TRBV6-2 and TRBV6-3. Data from an earlier analysis indicated that most TCR beta V segments were productive either about 90% or about 30% of the time. By a later analysis, the bulk of CMV-associated TCR beta chains appeared HLA-restricted.

Sequencing was carried out using PBMCs. The receptor comes from a man in his forties in good health and CMV-seronegative. This sequence joins TRBV2 and TRBJ2-1; 9 bases agree with TRBD1. The CDR3 region is CASSPGTGSPYEQFF. The CDR3 bases are TGTGCCAGCAGTCCCGGGACAGGGTCACCATATGAGCAGTTCTTC.